A single sample gave rise to the 19 T cell receptor beta chains below, sequenced in a study of shared clonotypes between healthy human individuals. Positively selected for CCR7, the CD45RO-negative cells used as naive CD8 cells excluded terminally differentiated effector memory CD45RA+ cells. Profiled with immunoSEQ multiplex PCR; TCRdb holds only in-frame clones, not every one. The sample has 2 million or so clones; about 94% are singletons. The specimen was naive CD8+ T cells sorted from blood. These receptors were obtained from a man aged 18 to 30 in good health.

This clone is a singleton in its sample. Additional DNA sequences in this sample encode the identical CDR3. This chain links TRBV11-2 with TRBJ2-1; D is uncertain. This CDR3 has 12 residues. The V gene's germline CDR1 is SGHAT and CDR2 FQNNGV. Trimming took 1 base from V and 7 from J, leaving 5 bases between them. CDR3 bases: TGTGCCAGCAGCTTAGTCCTGAATGAGCAGTTCTTC. Amino acids: CASSLVLNEQFF.

This clone was seen a few times. The sample carries other DNA sequences with the same CDR3. J is TRBJ1-1 and V is TRBV6-6; tentative D call: TRBD1 (5 bases). The V end was cut by 0 bases, the J end by 0 bases, with 8 bases between. The CDR3 spans 15 residues. The germline CDR1 and CDR2 sequences are MNHNY and SVGAGI (reference sequence). For the CDR3, the DNA is TGTGCCAGCAGTTACTCGGCGGACATGAACACTGAAGCTTTCTTT. Amino acid sequence: CASSYSADMNTEAFF.

V and J are TRBV9 and TRBJ2-7; perhaps D is TRBD1 or TRBD2 (5 bases each). There are 15 residues in the CDR3. V was clipped by 4 bases and J by 3 bases, with 17 bases between them. Looked up from germline, CDR1 is SGDLS and CDR2 is YYNGEE. The CDR3: CASSTHRRDDYEQYF. The CDR3 nucleotides are TGTGCCAGCAGCACCCACCGCCGGGACGACTACGAGCAGTACTTC.

V gene TRBV18 combines with J gene TRBJ1-1; TRBD1 matches at 7 bases. CDR1 is KGHSH, CDR2 LQKENI, per germline. Unmatched junction bases numbered 9, after V lost 5 bases and J lost 6 bases. This CDR3 is 14 amino acids long. The CDR3 protein is CASSDSTGEPEAFF. CDR3 in DNA: TGTGCCAGCTCAGACTCAACAGGGGAGCCTGAAGCTTTCTTT. Filled out from reference TRBV18 and TRBJ1-1, the complete variable domain reads NAGVMQNPRHLVRRRGQEARLRCSPMKGHSHVYWYRQLPEEGLKFMVYLQKENIIDESGMPKERFSAEFPKEGPSILRIQQVVRGDSAAYFCASSDSTGEPEAFFGQGTRLTVV.

About this clone: Other DNA sequences in this sample translate to the same CDR3. This chain connects TRBV7-8 to TRBJ1-4, with D uncertain. Trimming shortened V by 3 bases and J by 8 bases, and 4 bases separated the two germline ends. Per germline, CDR1 SGHVS and CDR2 FQNEAQ. There are 11 residues in the CDR3. The CDR3 here is CASSFGEKLFF. CDR3 bases: TGTGCCAGCAGCTTTGGGGAAAAACTGTTTTTT.

V is TRBV10-1 and J is TRBJ2-2; no reliable D call. The CDR3 runs 14 residues. CDR1 WNHNN and CDR2 SYGVQD come from the germline V gene (reference sequence). V was cut by 3 bases and J by 5 bases, with 10 bases left in between. In DNA form, the CDR3 reads TGCGCCAGCAGTGATTCGCGTTTGACCGGGGAGCTGTTTTTT. This translates into CASSDSRLTGELFF.

The V call is TRBV27, the J call TRBJ2-7; 9 bases align to TRBD1. Losses at the gene ends were 2 bases for V and 5 bases for J; bases not matched to a gene: 7. Germline CDR1 reads MNHEY; CDR2 reads SMNVEV (reference sequence). This CDR3 region has 15 residues. The chain's CDR3 is CASSLRGTGFHEQYF. In nucleotides, the CDR3 is TGTGCCAGCAGTTTAAGAGGGACAGGGTTCCACGAGCAGTACTTC.

J is TRBJ2-7 and V is TRBV25-1; 8 nucleotides line up with TRBD2. Trimming at V came to 3 bases and at J to 5 bases, leaving 6 bases not matched to a gene. CDR3 size: 14 residues. In germline, CDR1 is MGHDK, CDR2 SYGVNS. CDR3 DNA sequence: TGTGCCAGCAGTGAGACGGGGGGGCCCGACGAGCAGTACTTC. It translates to CASSETGGPDEQYF.

As for this clone: Other nucleotide sequences in the sample specify the same CDR3. The rearrangement links TRBV25-1 to TRBJ1-2; D uncertain. CDR3 length: 12 amino acids. V dropped 2 bases and J dropped 4 bases, with 5 bases sitting between them. Germline CDR1 reads MGHDK; CDR2 reads SYGVNS. The DNA for the CDR3 is TGTGCCAGCAGTGAAGGCAGCTATGGCTACACCTTC. Translating it yields CASSEGSYGYTF.

This clone was recorded once. The rearrangement joins TRBV10-2 to TRBJ1-5; tentatively, D is TRBD1 (5 bases). The CDR3 runs 14 residues. The V gene's germline CDR1 is WSHSY and CDR2 SAAADI. Trimming left V 5 bases short and J 3 bases short, with 11 bases between. CDR3 amino acids: CASSTDSLNQPQHF. The CDR3 region has the DNA TGCGCCAGCAGTACAGACAGCCTCAATCAGCCCCAGCATTTT.

The genes are TRBV5-6 and TRBJ1-1; 7 nucleotides align to TRBD1. The CDR3 is made up of 15 amino acids. Trimming cost V 5 bases and J 2 bases; bases outside gene matches: 9. Germline values: CDR1 SGHDT, CDR2 YYEEEE. The CDR3 bases are TGTGCCAGCAGTCGTGAAGGGGGCATAAACACTGAAGCTTTCTTT. Protein product: CASSREGGINTEAFF. The entire variable domain, with the rest obtained from reference TRBV5-6 and TRBJ1-1, is as follows: DAGVTQSPTHLIKTRGQQVTLRCSPKSGHDTVSWYQQALGQGPQFIFQYYEEEERQRGNFPDRFSGHQFPNYSSELNVNALLLGDSALYLCASSREGGINTEAFFGQGTRLTVV.

The chain uses TRBV27 and TRBJ1-4; D may be TRBD1 (6 bases). Trimming took 5 bases from V and 8 from J, leaving 15 bases between them. CDR3 length: 14 residues. The V gene's germline CDR1 is MNHEY and CDR2 SMNVEV (reference sequence). Here the CDR3 DNA reads TGTGCCAGCAGTCTGGTGGGGGCTGGGGAAAAACTGTTTTTT. Translated, it gives CASSLVGAGEKLFF.

The rearrangement joins TRBV27 to TRBJ1-6, with D possibly matching TRBD1 (6 bases). Germline V gene data show CDR1 as MNHEY and CDR2 as SMNVEV (reference sequence). This CDR3 contains 12 residues. Trimming removed 6 bases from V and 12 bases from J, with 12 bases in between. The CDR3 nucleotides read TGTGCCAGCAGGGGTACAGGGTTACCCCTCCACTTT. The encoded protein is CASRGTGLPLHF.

The chain links TRBV6-5 to TRBJ1-4, with a tentative D call TRBD1 (6 bases). V was trimmed by 0 bases and J by 3 bases, leaving 11 bases between them. Germline V CDR1 and CDR2: MNHEY, SVGAGI. The CDR3 loop spans 16 amino acids. CDR3 loop: CASSYSRGTSNEKLFF. The DNA for the CDR3 is TGTGCCAGCAGTTACTCGAGAGGGACATCTAATGAAAAACTGTTTTTT.

There are a few counts of this clone. The chain is built from TRBV13 and TRBJ1-2, with D uncertain. The CDR3 consists of 12 residues. V was clipped by 1 base and J by 7 bases, with 7 bases between them. Per the germline V gene, CDR1 is PRHDT and CDR2 is FYEKMQ (reference sequence). CDR3 nucleotide sequence: TGTGCCAGCAGCTTAGCCGAGAGTGGCTACACCTTC. This gives the protein CASSLAESGYTF.

The chain joins TRBV5-1 to TRBJ2-7, with D maybe TRBD2 (5 bases). The CDR3 runs to 14 residues. The V end lost 4 bases, the J end lost 1 base, and 12 bases lay between the germline ends. Germline V gene lookup returns CDR1 SGHRS and CDR2 YFSETQ. CDR3 amino acids: CASSPERRSYEQYF. CDR3 nucleotide sequence: TGCGCCAGCAGCCCAGAAAGGAGGTCCTACGAGCAGTACTTC.

Only one count was recorded for this clone. The CDR3 loop is CASSLISGEKETQYF. In nucleotides, the CDR3 is TGTGCCAGCAGCCTCATAAGCGGGGAAAAAGAGACCCAGTACTTC. V gene TRBV7-9 combines with J gene TRBJ2-5; 7 bases map to TRBD2. Germline V gives CDR1 SEHNR, CDR2 FQNEAQ (reference sequence). After removal of 5 bases from V and 3 bases from J, the junction contained 9 bases not matched to a gene. This CDR3 has 15 amino acids.

The gene calls are TRBV27 and TRBJ2-1; D perhaps matches TRBD2 (5 bases). CDR3 length: 16 amino acids. V was clipped by 1 base and J by 3 bases, with 13 bases between them. Germline V lookup: CDR1 MNHEY, CDR2 SMNVEV (reference sequence). The CDR3 here is CASSLLPPEGYNEQFF. The CDR3 DNA follows: TGTGCCAGCAGTTTATTACCCCCCGAGGGCTACAATGAGCAGTTCTTC.

The V call is TRBV4-3, the J call TRBJ2-2; TRBD2 aligns across 7 bases. V lost 0 bases and J lost 6; bases outside the gene matches: 7. CDR1 is LGHNA and CDR2 is YSLEER in the germline V gene. The CDR3 extends over 16 amino acids. The CDR3 loop is CASSQEEAGEAGELFF. CDR3 coding DNA: TGCGCCAGCAGCCAAGAAGAGGCGGGAGAGGCCGGGGAGCTGTTTTTT.